Shown below are 3 T cell receptor beta chains from a single sample sequenced in a study of beta chain features in type 1 diabetes. Of the isolated RNA, all was reverse transcribed, and so the sequenced material was expressed TCRB transcripts. The data were produced by immunoSEQ multiplex PCR, yet TCRdb's version contains in-frame clones alone and is incomplete. The sample contains roughly 310,000 clones, 11% of which appear only once. Input material: naive CD4+ T cells from blood. These receptor sequences come from a woman aged 30 to 39 in good health.

This clone was counted between two and nine times. V is TRBV28 and J is TRBJ2-5; 8 bases fit TRBD1. The DNA end is more similar to TRBJ2-7, so the J call may be wrong. The germline V gene encodes CDR1 MDHEN and CDR2 SYDVKM. The CDR3 sequence is 16 residues long. CDR3: CASSSPGQVSSYEQYF. The DNA of the CDR3 is TGTGCCAGCAGTTCTCCGGGACAGGTGTCCTCCTACGAGCAGTACTTC.

This clone appeared a few times. This rearrangement joins TRBV9 to TRBJ2-3, with D uncertain. The CDR3 sequence is 13 residues long. Looked up from germline, CDR1 is SGDLS and CDR2 is YYNGEE. Trimming removed 2 bases from V and 2 bases from J, with 6 bases in between. This CDR3 reads CASSVSVTDTQYF. Written as DNA, the CDR3 is TGTGCCAGCAGCGTCTCAGTCACAGATACGCAGTATTTT. Based on the CDR3 plus reference TRBV9 and TRBJ2-3, the full variable domain is DSGVTQTPKHLITATGQRVTLRCSPRSGDLSVYWYQQSLDQGLQFLIQYYNGEERAKGNILERFSAQQFPDLHSELNLSSLELGDSALYFCASSVSVTDTQYFGPGTRLTVL.

This chain uses TRBV9 with TRBJ2-1; TRBD2 is a possible D gene (6 bases). This CDR3 spans 14 amino acids. Trimming shortened V by 0 bases and J by 8 bases, and 12 bases separated the two germline ends. Germline V gene sequence: CDR1 SGDLS, CDR2 YYNGEE. CDR3 sequence (DNA): TGTGCCAGCAGCGTAGAGGTTAGCGGCCATGAGCAGTTCTTC. Its protein is CASSVEVSGHEQFF.